One and the same sample provided the 20 T cell receptor beta chains below, sequenced in a study of shared clonotypes between healthy human individuals (dated by TCRdb to the early 2020s). Library method: the immunoSEQ multiplex PCR assay. TCRdb provides this immuneACCESS table in a form limited to in-frame rearrangements. Some clones are lacking; in checked studies, under half of them reflect an unresolved V gene, and why the rest are absent is not known. The sample data list some 530,000 clones, and roughly 80% of these were observed just once. The ten largest clones add up to about 12% of the sample. Sequencing used PBMCs. Receptors were obtained from a middle-aged woman in good health. Some clones in this sample may be carry-over from other donors' samples.

This clone was recorded many times. The genes are TRBV7-8 and TRBJ1-5; possible D gene TRBD1, 5 bases. The CDR3 runs 16 residues. Germline V gene lookup returns CDR1 SGHVS and CDR2 FQNEAQ. With 1 base removed from V and 5 bases from J, the gap between germline ends came to 15 bases. The CDR3 spells CASSLVGGGRDQPQHF. The CDR3 coding sequence is TGTGCCAGCAGCTTAGTGGGTGGTGGCAGGGATCAGCCCCAGCATTTT. The full variable domain, rest sourced from reference TRBV7-8 and TRBJ1-5, is GAGVSQSPRYKVAKRGQDVALRCDPISGHVSLFWYQQALGQGPEFLTYFQNEAQLDKSGLPSDRFFAERPEGSVSTLKIQRTQQEDSAVYLCASSLVGGGRDQPQHFGDGTRLSIL.

V usage is TRBV7-3 and J usage is TRBJ1-1, with 9 bases that match TRBD1. The CDR3 consists of 16 residues. Trimming removed 5 bases from V and 3 bases from J; junction bases left unmatched: 10. The germline V gene has CDR1 SGHTA and CDR2 FQGTGA. The CDR3 coding sequence is TGTGCCAGCAGCGTGCCGAGACAGGGGGTCCACACTGAAGCTTTCTTT. Translated, it gives CASSVPRQGVHTEAFF.

The sample holds a few counts of this clone. This rearrangement joins TRBV5-4 to TRBJ2-1, with TRBD2 matching over 10 bases. The germline CDR1 and CDR2 sequences are SGHNT and YYREEE (reference sequence). The CDR3 totals 17 residues. The ends lost 1 base at V and 1 base at J; junction bases unmatched: 5. CDR3 nucleotides: TGTGCCAGCAGCTTGCCTAGCGGGAGAGCTTCCTACAATGAGCAGTTCTTC. It is translated as CASSLPSGRASYNEQFF.

CDR3 DNA: TGCACCGTGGGTGTTAGCGGGAGCAATGAGCAGTTCTTC. Its translation is CTVGVSGSNEQFF. The chain has TRBV29-1 and TRBJ2-1; 9 nucleotides match TRBD2. This CDR3 is built from 13 residues. Germline loops: CDR1 SQVTM, CDR2 ANQGSEA.

In its sample, this clone was seen once. The rearrangement uses TRBV18 and TRBJ1-2; D might be TRBD1 (5 bases). Germline V gene data show CDR1 as KGHSH and CDR2 as LQKENI. The CDR3 covers 15 residues. Trimming stripped 2 bases from V and 3 bases from J, with 13 bases between. The CDR3 sequence: CASSPSVSRDYGYTF. The DNA of the CDR3 is TGTGCCAGCTCACCATCAGTAAGCAGGGACTATGGCTACACCTTC.

The rearrangement links TRBV2 to TRBJ2-5; 8 bases match TRBD1. V shed 4 bases and J 4 bases; nucleotides not matched to a gene: 8. Germline CDR1 and CDR2: SNHLY and FYNNEI. The CDR3 is made up of 15 amino acids. CDR3 coding DNA: TGTGCCAGCAGTGCCCTACAGGGGGTTGGAGAGACCCAGTACTTC. This sequence encodes CASSALQGVGETQYF.

In the case of this clone: This sequence is one base from a far larger clone and is likely a read error. The V and J genes are TRBV6-5 and TRBJ1-5, with D possibly TRBD1 on 5 matching bases. This CDR3 contains 15 residues. The V and J ends lost 5 bases and 6 bases respectively, with 17 bases between them. Germline V CDR1 and CDR2: MNHEY, SVGAGI. The DNA of the CDR3 is TGTGCCAGCAGTCCACGGTGGGGGGGGAGTCAGCCCCAGCATTTT. Residues: CASSPRWGGSQPQHF.

The V and J genes are TRBV30 and TRBJ2-1; 10 bases fit TRBD2. Germline V lookup: CDR1 GTSNPN, CDR2 SVGIG (reference sequence). V lost 3 bases, J lost 5 bases, and 4 bases stayed unmatched. CDR3 length: 14 residues. The CDR3, as DNA: TGTGCCTGGAGGTGGACTAGCGGAAACAATGAGCAGTTCTTC. It yields the protein CAWRWTSGNNEQFF. Looking up the rest from reference TRBV30 and TRBJ2-1 gives the full variable domain: SQTIHQWPATLVQPVGSPLSLECTVEGTSNPNLYWYRQAAGRGLQLLFYSVGIGQISSEVPQNLSASRPQDRQFILSSKKLLLSDSGFYLCAWRWTSGNNEQFFGPGTRLTVL.

With regard to this clone: A much larger clone differs by one base, so this may be a read error. The chain uses TRBV7-3 and TRBJ1-1, with 8 bases fitting TRBD1. V gave up 4 bases and J gave up 1 base; unmatched junction bases: 2. Germline values: CDR1 SGHTA, CDR2 FQGTGA. This CDR3 region has 14 residues. For the CDR3, the DNA is TGTGCCAGCAGCTCTGGACAGGGGAACACTGAAGCTTTCTTT. Its protein product is CASSSGQGNTEAFF.

This clone was seen more than once but under ten times. The chain couples TRBV14 to TRBJ2-1; TRBD1 or TRBD2 may be the D gene (5 bases each). This CDR3 has 14 residues. Germline V gene lookup returns CDR1 SGHDN and CDR2 FVKESK. The ends were cut back, 1 base at V and 4 bases at J, with 8 bases in the middle. The CDR3 nucleotides read TGTGCCAGCAGCCAAGGGGGACCTTACAATGAGCAGTTCTTC. Protein: CASSQGGPYNEQFF.

The rearrangement links TRBV19 to TRBJ2-7; perhaps TRBD1 as D (5 bases). CDR1 and CDR2 from the germline V gene are LNHDA and SQIVND (reference sequence). CDR3 length: 13 residues. With 6 bases removed from V and 1 base from J, the gap between germline ends came to 10 bases. The CDR3 coding sequence is TGTGCCAGTAGACCCAGGGCTTCCTACGAGCAGTACTTC. Translated: CASRPRASYEQYF.

The chain is built from TRBV28 and TRBJ2-5; D is possibly TRBD2 (6 bases). The CDR3 spans 14 residues. Germline loops: CDR1 MDHEN, CDR2 SYDVKM. V lost 2 bases and J 4 bases, leaving 11 bases between the germline ends. Here the CDR3 reads CASSLTGTSETQYF. The CDR3 DNA follows: TGTGCCAGCAGTTTAACCGGGACTTCAGAGACCCAGTACTTC.

A note on this clone: A read error is likely here: a far larger clone is one base away. The gene calls are TRBV29-1 and TRBJ1-5; a possible D gene is TRBD1 (5 bases). Germline CDR1 is SQVTM and CDR2 is ANQGSEA. Trimming pared 4 bases from V and 4 bases from J, leaving 11 bases between. The CDR3 has 13 residues. CDR3 coding DNA: TGCAGCGTTGCCAAGGGGCCAAATCAGCCCCAGCATTTT. Protein sequence: CSVAKGPNQPQHF.

This clone has a count of ten or more. V usage is TRBV4-1 and J usage is TRBJ2-7; D possibly matches TRBD1 or TRBD2 (5 bases each). V shed 1 base and J shed 5 bases, with 12 bases lying between them. This CDR3 is built from 14 residues. Germline V gene lookup returns CDR1 MGHRA and CDR2 YSYEKL. The CDR3 DNA is TGCGCCAGCAGCCAAGGGGGAGAGGGACACGAGCAGTACTTC. Its translation is CASSQGGEGHEQYF.

The chain recombines TRBV7-2 with TRBJ1-1; D remains unclear. The CDR3 length is 13 residues. The V gene lost 4 bases and the J gene lost 4 bases, with 10 bases spanning the gap. CDR1 SGHTA and CDR2 FQGNSA come from the germline V gene. CDR3: CASSWRRGTEAFF. The CDR3 DNA reads TGTGCCAGCAGCTGGAGGCGGGGCACTGAAGCTTTCTTT. Complete variable domain (other parts from reference TRBV7-2 and TRBJ1-1): GAGVSQSPSNKVTEKGKDVELRCDPISGHTALYWYRQSLGQGLEFLIYFQGNSAPDKSGLPSDRFSAERTGGSVSTLTIQRTQQEDSAVYLCASSWRRGTEAFFGQGTRLTVV.

There are many counts of this clone. The sample contains more than one DNA sequence encoding this CDR3. The rearrangement uses TRBV18 and TRBJ1-3; TRBD1 matches at 8 bases. Germline V lookup: CDR1 KGHSH, CDR2 LQKENI. With 2 bases clipped from V and 1 base from J, the junction kept 7 bases outside the gene matches. The CDR3 spans 17 residues. The chain's CDR3 is CASSPKAGGASGNTIYF. CDR3 DNA sequence: TGTGCCAGCTCACCAAAGGCAGGGGGCGCGTCTGGAAACACCATATATTTT. Complete variable domain (other parts from reference TRBV18 and TRBJ1-3): NAGVMQNPRHLVRRRGQEARLRCSPMKGHSHVYWYRQLPEEGLKFMVYLQKENIIDESGMPKERFSAEFPKEGPSILRIQQVVRGDSAAYFCASSPKAGGASGNTIYFGEGSWLTVV.

To note about this clone: A far more abundant clone sits one base away, making this likely a read error. Different DNA sequences within this sample yield the same CDR3. The chain has TRBV6-1 and TRBJ2-7; the match to TRBD1 covers 9 bases. This CDR3 region has 14 residues. Germline V lookup: CDR1 MNHNS, CDR2 SASEGT. The J segment lost 3 bases and the V segment lost 9 bases, leaving 9 bases of the junction unmatched. In DNA, the CDR3 is TGTGCCAGTAGTCCGACAGGGGGGCTCTACGAGCAGTACTTC. Its translation is CASSPTGGLYEQYF.

Remarks on this clone: This specimen includes other DNA sequences encoding the same CDR3. The chain recombines TRBV6-1 with TRBJ2-2, with a weak D call TRBD1 (6 bases). Trimming pared 11 bases from V and 0 bases from J, leaving 10 bases between. The CDR3 has 13 residues. Germline V gene lookup returns CDR1 MNHNS and CDR2 SASEGT. CDR3 sequence: CASRTANTGELFF. The CDR3 nucleotides read TGTGCCTCCAGGACAGCGAACACCGGGGAGCTGTTTTTT.

About this clone: A read error likely explains this, since a far larger clone differs by one base. Other nucleotide sequences from this sample produce the same CDR3. V gene TRBV25-1 combines with J gene TRBJ1-1; D not resolved. CDR3 length equals 14 residues. Germline values: CDR1 MGHDK, CDR2 SYGVNS. The CDR3 sequence is CASSDRSLNTEAFF. In DNA form, the CDR3 reads TGTGCCAGCAGTGACCGCAGCCTGAATACTGAAGCTTTCTTT.

The rearrangement links TRBV6-1 to TRBJ2-1; D is unresolved. Trimming took off 6 bases at V and 4 bases at J, with 13 bases between the two ends. The germline CDR1 and CDR2 sequences are MNHNS and SASEGT. This CDR3 has 14 amino acids. The CDR3 DNA follows: TGTGCCAGCAGCGGCCGGTGGCAATACAATGAGCAGTTCTTC. This gives the protein CASSGRWQYNEQFF.